The present T cell receptor (beta chain) was sequenced within a study of blood T cells in healthy people across ages. Study-level points and caveats: Both naive CD4+ cell counts and diversity were greater in long-lived donors than in aged donors.

PCR was performed a second time for 7 to 11 cycles using a sample-barcoded 5' primer and a J-beta primer mix. TCRdb recomputed calls from the 5' RACE reads with MiXCR, one row per CDR3 protein. Here the sample spans about 320,000 distinct CDR3 sequences, 25% to 30% being singletons. Many counts were recorded for this clonotype. Its antigen is unidentified. The CDR3 has 12 amino acids. The germline V gene encodes CDR1 DFQATT and CDR2 SNEGSKA (reference sequence). The TCR sequence derives from a woman in her 70s in good health. V is TRBV20-1 and J is TRBJ2-5; D is uncertain. The end of the DNA is better explained by TRBJ2-7, so the J call may be wrong. The sequenced sample was blood. The CDR3 loop is CSASGKGYEQYF. The CDR3 region has the DNA TGCAGTGCTAGTGGGAAAGGCTACGAGCAGTACTTC.